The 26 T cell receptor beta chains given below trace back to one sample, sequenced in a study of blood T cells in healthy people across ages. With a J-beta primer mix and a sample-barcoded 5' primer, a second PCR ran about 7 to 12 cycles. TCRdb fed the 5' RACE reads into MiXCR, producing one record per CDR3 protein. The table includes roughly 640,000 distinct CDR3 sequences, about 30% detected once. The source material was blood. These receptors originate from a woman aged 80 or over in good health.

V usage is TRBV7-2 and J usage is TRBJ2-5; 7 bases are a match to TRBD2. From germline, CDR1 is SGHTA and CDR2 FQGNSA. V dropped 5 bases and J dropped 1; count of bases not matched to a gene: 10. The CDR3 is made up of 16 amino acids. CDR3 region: CASSPQRDRRQETQYF. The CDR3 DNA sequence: TGTGCCAGCAGCCCTCAGCGGGACCGACGCCAAGAGACCCAGTACTTC.

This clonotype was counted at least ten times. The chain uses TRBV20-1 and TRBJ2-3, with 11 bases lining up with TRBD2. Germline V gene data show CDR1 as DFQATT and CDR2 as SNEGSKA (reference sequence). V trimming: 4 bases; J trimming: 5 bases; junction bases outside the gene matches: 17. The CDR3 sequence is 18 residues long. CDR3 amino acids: CSATWLAGGRSAQDTQYF. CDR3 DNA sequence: TGCAGTGCTACCTGGCTAGCGGGGGGTCGAAGTGCACAAGATACGCAGTATTTT.

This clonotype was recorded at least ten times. CDR3 amino acids: CASSPLGRGYEQYF. For the CDR3, the DNA is TGTGCCAGCAGCCCCCTGGGACGGGGCTACGAGCAGTACTTC. The V call is TRBV7-9, the J call TRBJ2-7; D tentatively reads TRBD1 or TRBD2 (5 bases each). CDR1 and CDR2 (germline): SEHNR, FQNEAQ (reference sequence). V lost 5 bases and J lost 3, with 14 bases in between. The CDR3 loop spans 14 amino acids. Full variable domain (missing parts from reference TRBV7-9 and TRBJ2-7): DTGVSQNPRHKITKRGQNVTFRCDPISEHNRLYWYRQTLGQGPEFLTYFQNEAQLEKSRLLSDRFSAERPKGSFSTLEIQRTEQGDSAMYLCASSPLGRGYEQYFGPGTRLTVT.

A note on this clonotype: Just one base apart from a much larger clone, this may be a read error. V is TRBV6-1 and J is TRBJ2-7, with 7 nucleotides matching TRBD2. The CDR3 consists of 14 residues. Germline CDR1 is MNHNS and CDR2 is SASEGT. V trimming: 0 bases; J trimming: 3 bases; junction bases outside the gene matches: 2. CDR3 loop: CASSEAGGSYEQYF. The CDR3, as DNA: TGTGCCAGCAGTGAAGCCGGGGGGAGCTACGAGCAGTACTTC.

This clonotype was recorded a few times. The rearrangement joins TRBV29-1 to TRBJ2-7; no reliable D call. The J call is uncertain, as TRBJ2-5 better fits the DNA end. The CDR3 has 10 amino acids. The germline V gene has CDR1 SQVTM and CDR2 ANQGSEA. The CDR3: CSGGQETQYF. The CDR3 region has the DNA TGCAGCGGGGGACAAGAGACCCAGTACTTC.

CDR3 in DNA: TGTGCCAGCAGCTTAGTGGCGGGGTCGGAGCTGTTTTTT. Protein product: CASSLVAGSELFF. This rearrangement joins TRBV11-2 to TRBJ2-2, with D possibly being TRBD2 (6 bases). V shed 1 base and J shed 10 bases, with 10 bases lying between them. Germline CDR1 and CDR2: SGHAT and FQNNGV. This CDR3 contains 13 residues.

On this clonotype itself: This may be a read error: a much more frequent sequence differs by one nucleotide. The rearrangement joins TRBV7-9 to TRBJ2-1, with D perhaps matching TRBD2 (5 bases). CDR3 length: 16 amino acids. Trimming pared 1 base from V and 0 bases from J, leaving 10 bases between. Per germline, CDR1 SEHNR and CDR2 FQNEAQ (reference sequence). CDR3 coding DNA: TGTGCCAGCAGCTTAGAGCGGCAGAGCTCCTACAATGAGCAGTTCTTC. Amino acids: CASSLERQSSYNEQFF.

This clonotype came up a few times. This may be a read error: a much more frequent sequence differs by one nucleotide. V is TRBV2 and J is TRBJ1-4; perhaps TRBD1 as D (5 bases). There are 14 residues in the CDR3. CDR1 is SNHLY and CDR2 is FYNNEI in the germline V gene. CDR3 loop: CASRTAATNEKPFF. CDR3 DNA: TGTGCCAGCAGGACAGCCGCAACTAATGAAAAACCGTTTTTT.

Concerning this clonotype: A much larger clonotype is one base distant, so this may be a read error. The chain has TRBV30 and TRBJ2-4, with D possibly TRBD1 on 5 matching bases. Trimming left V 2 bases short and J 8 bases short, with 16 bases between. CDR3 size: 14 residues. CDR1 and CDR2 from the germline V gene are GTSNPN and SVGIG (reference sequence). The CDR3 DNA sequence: TGTGCCTGGAGTCGAGGACCCAAAGGGGACATTCAGTACTTC. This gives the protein CAWSRGPKGDIQYF.

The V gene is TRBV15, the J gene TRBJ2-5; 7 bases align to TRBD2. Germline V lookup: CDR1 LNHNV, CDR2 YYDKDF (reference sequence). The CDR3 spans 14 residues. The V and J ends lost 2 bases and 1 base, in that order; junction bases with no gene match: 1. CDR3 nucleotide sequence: TGTGCCACCAGCAGACGACTAGCCCAAGAGACCCAGTACTTC. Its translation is CATSRRLAQETQYF.

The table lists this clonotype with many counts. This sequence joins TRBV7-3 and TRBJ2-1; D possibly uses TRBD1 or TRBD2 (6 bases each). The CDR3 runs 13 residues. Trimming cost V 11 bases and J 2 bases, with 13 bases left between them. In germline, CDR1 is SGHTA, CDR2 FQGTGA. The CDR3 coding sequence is TGTGCCTCGGCTGGGGGGCCCTACAATGAGCAGTTCTTC. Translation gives CASAGGPYNEQFF.

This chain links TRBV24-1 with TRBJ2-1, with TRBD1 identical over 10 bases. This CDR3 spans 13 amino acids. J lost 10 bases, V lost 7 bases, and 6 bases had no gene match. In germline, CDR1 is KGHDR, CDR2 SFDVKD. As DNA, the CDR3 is TGTGCCACCAGGCGGGACAGGGGAGGCGAGCAGTTCTTC. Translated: CATRRDRGGEQFF.

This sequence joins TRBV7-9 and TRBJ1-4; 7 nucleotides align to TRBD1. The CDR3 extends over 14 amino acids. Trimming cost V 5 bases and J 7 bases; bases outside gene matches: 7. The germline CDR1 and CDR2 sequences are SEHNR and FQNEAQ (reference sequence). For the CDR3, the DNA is TGTGCCAGCAGCCTGACAGGGACCGCTGAAAAACTGTTTTTT. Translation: CASSLTGTAEKLFF.

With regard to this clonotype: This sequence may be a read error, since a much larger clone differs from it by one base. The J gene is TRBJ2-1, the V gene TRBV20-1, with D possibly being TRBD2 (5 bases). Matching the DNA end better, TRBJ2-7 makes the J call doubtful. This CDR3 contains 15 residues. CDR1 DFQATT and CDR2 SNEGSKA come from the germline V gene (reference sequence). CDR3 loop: CGARPLASSYNEQYF. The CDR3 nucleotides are TGCGGTGCCAGACCTCTAGCTAGCTCCTACAATGAGCAGTACTTC.

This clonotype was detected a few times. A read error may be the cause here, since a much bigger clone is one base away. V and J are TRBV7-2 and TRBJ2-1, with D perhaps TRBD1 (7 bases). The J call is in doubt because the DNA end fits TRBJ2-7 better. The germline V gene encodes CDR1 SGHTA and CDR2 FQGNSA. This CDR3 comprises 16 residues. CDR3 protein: CASSLGATGTYNEQYF. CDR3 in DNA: TGTGCCAGCAGCTTAGGCGCGACAGGGACTTACAATGAGCAGTACTTC.

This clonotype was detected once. CDR3 in amino acids: CASSTTFGEFSEQFF. The CDR3 DNA follows: TGCGCCAGCAGCACCACCTTTGGGGAGTTCAGTGAGCAGTTCTTC. The chain links TRBV5-1 to TRBJ2-1, with a possible D match to TRBD2 (5 bases). Germline V gene lookup returns CDR1 SGHRS and CDR2 YFSETQ. The CDR3 sequence is 15 residues long. With 4 bases removed from V and 9 bases from J, the gap between germline ends came to 20 bases.

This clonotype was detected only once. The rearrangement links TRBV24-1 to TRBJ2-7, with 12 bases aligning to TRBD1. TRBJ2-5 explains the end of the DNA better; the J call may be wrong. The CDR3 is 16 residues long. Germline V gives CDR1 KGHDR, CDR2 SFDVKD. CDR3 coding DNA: TGTGCCACCAGTGATTTAGGGACAGGGGGCGGCGAGACCCAGTACTTC. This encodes CATSDLGTGGGETQYF.

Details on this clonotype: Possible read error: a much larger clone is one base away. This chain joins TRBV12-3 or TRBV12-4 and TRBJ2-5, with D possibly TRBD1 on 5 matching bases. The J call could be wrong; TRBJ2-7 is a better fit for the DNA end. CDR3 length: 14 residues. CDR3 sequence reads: CASSSLRGSHEQYF. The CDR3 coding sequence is TGTGCCAGCAGTTCCCTTAGGGGTTCCCACGAGCAGTACTTC.

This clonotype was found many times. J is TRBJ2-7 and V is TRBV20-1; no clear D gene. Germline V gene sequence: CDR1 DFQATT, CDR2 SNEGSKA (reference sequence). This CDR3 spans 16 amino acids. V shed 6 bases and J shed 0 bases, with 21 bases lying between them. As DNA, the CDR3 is TGCAGTGCCTACCGCGCCTCTGTGGAGAGCTCCTACGAGCAGTACTTC. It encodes CSAYRASVESSYEQYF.

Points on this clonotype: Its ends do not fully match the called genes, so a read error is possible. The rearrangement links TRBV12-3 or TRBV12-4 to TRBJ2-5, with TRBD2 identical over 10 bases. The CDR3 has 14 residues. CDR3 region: CAGSLAGGMETQYF. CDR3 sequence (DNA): TGTGCCGGCAGTTTAGCGGGGGGAATGGAGACCCAGTACTTC.

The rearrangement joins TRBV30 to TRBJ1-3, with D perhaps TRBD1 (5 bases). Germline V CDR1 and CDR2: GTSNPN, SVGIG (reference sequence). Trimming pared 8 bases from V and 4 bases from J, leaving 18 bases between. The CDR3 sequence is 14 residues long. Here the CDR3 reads CAGTGRTRGNTIYF. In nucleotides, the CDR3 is TGTGCCGGGACGGGGCGGACTCGGGGAAACACCATATATTTT.

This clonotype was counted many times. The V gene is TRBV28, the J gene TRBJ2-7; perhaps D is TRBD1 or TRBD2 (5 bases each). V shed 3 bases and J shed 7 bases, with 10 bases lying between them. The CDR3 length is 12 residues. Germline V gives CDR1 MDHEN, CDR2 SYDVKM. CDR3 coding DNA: TGTGCCAGCAGTTTGCTGAGGGGTGAGCAGTACTTC. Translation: CASSLLRGEQYF.

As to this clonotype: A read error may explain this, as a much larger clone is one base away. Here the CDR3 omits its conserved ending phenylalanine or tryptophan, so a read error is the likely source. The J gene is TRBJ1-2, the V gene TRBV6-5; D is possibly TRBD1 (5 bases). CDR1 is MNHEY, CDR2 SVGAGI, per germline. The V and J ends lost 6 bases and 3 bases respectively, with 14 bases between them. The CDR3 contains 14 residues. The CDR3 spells CASSRGAGYYGYTI. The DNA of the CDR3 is TGTGCCAGCAGCCGCGGGGCAGGGTACTATGGCTACACCATC.

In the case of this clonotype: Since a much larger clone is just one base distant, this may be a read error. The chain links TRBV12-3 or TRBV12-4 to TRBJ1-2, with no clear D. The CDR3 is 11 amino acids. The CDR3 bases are TGTGCCGGCAGTTTTTCCGGTGGCTACACCTTC. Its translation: CAGSFSGGYTF.

CDR3 bases: TGTGCCAGCATGGGATCCGGGACAGGGGGCACTGAAGCTTTCTTT. This codes for CASMGSGTGGTEAFF. V usage is TRBV2 and J usage is TRBJ1-1; 11 positions match TRBD1. Germline CDR1 is SNHLY and CDR2 is FYNNEI. Trimming removed 7 bases from V and 4 bases from J; junction bases left unmatched: 8. The CDR3 length is 15 residues.

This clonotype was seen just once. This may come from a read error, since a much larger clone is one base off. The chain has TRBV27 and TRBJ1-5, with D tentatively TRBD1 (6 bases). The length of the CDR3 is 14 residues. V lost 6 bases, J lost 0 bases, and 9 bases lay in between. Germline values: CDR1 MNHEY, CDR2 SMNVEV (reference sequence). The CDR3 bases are TGTGCCAGCAGGTACAGGGATAGCAATCAGCCCCAGCATTTT. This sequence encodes CASRYRDSNQPQHF.